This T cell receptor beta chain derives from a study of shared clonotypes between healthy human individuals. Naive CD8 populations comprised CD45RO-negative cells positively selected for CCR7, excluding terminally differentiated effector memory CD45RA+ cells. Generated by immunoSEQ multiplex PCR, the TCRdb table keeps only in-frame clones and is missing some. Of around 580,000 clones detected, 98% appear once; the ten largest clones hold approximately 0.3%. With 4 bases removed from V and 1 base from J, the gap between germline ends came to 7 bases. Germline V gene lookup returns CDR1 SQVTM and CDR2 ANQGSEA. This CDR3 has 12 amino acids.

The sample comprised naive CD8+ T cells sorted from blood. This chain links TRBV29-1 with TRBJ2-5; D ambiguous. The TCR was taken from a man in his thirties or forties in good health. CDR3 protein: CSVVSLQETQYF. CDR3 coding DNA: TGCAGCGTTGTCAGCCTCCAAGAGACCCAGTACTTC.